The 10 T cell receptor beta chains reported below all come from one sample, sequenced in a study of T cell repertoires in cytomegalovirus infection. TCRdb re-derived calls from the reads in MiXCR, one entry per CDR3 protein. The sample lists more than 650,000 distinct CDR3 sequences, 35% occurring once. Input material: PBMCs. The receptors shown here come from a human donor in good health (CMV status not recorded). Some clones in this sample may be carry-over from other donors' samples.

This clonotype was seen only a few times. The rearrangement uses TRBV10-3 and TRBJ1-4; 7 bases align to TRBD1. This CDR3 region has 16 residues. The germline V gene encodes CDR1 ENHRY and CDR2 SYGVKD. V shed 4 bases and J 0 bases; nucleotides not matched to a gene: 5. CDR3 loop: CAISGEGQSTNEKLFF. The CDR3 nucleotides read TGTGCCATCAGTGGGGAGGGACAGTCAACTAATGAAAAACTGTTTTTT.

The V call is TRBV7-6, the J call TRBJ2-1, with a tentative D call TRBD2 (5 bases). The CDR3 totals 14 residues. Germline CDR1 and CDR2: SGHVS and FNYEAQ. Trimming took 5 bases from V and 8 from J, leaving 16 bases between them. Written as DNA, the CDR3 is TGTGCCAGCAGCGTGGGAGCATGTATAGATGAGCAGTTCTTC. Its translation is CASSVGACIDEQFF.

There are many counts of this clonotype. The chain is built from TRBV7-2 and TRBJ1-3, with D unresolved. V lost 1 base, J lost 2 bases, and 9 bases lay in between. This CDR3 is 15 amino acids long. CDR1 and CDR2 from the germline V gene are SGHTA and FQGNSA. CDR3 region: CASSLGPGAGNTIYF. The CDR3 bases are TGTGCCAGCAGCTTAGGCCCGGGCGCTGGAAACACCATATATTTT.

This clonotype has only a few counts. This chain links TRBV19 with TRBJ2-3; 14 bases align to TRBD2. CDR1 is LNHDA and CDR2 is SQIVND in the germline V gene (reference sequence). V shed 5 bases, J shed 6 bases, and the junction held 13 bases outside the gene matches. The CDR3 has 18 residues. CDR3 bases: TGTGCCAGTAGTTCCCGACGCCGGACTAGCGGGGGGCTGGATACGCAGTATTTT. Its protein product is CASSSRRRTSGGLDTQYF.

This clonotype was detected a few times. This chain joins TRBV7-2 and TRBJ1-1; D might be TRBD1 (6 bases). Trimming pared 3 bases from V and 4 bases from J, leaving 18 bases between. The germline V gene has CDR1 SGHTA and CDR2 FQGNSA. CDR3 size: 16 residues. CDR3 DNA sequence: TGTGCCAGCAGCTTTGTCGGAACAGGGTCGGGCACTGAAGCTTTCTTT. Amino acids: CASSFVGTGSGTEAFF.

This clonotype was seen more than once but under ten times. The gene calls are TRBV28 and TRBJ1-5, with TRBD1 matching over 7 bases. This CDR3 has 14 residues. The J segment lost 6 bases and the V segment lost 1 base, leaving 3 bases of the junction unmatched. Germline V gene lookup returns CDR1 MDHEN and CDR2 SYDVKM. The CDR3 protein is CASSLFAGGQPQHF. Here the CDR3 DNA reads TGTGCCAGCAGTTTATTTGCAGGGGGTCAGCCCCAGCATTTT. Full variable domain (rest looked up from reference TRBV28 and TRBJ1-5): DVKVTQSSRYLVKRTGEKVFLECVQDMDHENMFWYRQDPGLGLRLIYFSYDVKMKEKGDIPEGYSVSREKKERFSLILESASTNQTSMYLCASSLFAGGQPQHFGDGTRLSIL.

J is TRBJ1-1 and V is TRBV20-1, with 10 bases aligning to TRBD1. Germline assignment: CDR1 DFQATT and CDR2 SNEGSKA (reference sequence). This CDR3 has 14 amino acids. With V trimmed by 3 bases and J by 4 bases, 5 bases remained unmatched. The CDR3 is CSASTGTGVTEAFF. The CDR3 DNA reads TGCAGTGCTAGTACCGGGACAGGGGTCACTGAAGCTTTCTTT.

This clonotype was counted a few times. This CDR3 fails to terminate in the conserved phenylalanine or tryptophan, so it likely reflects a read error. The limits of the CDR3 on the DNA are not certain, so only TCRdb's listed CDR3 is given. The chain uses TRBV7-9 and TRBJ1-4. The CDR3 is 10 residues long, counting both termini. CDR1 SEHNR and CDR2 FQNEAQ come from the germline V gene (reference sequence). The chain's CDR3 is CASSRRNETV.

This clonotype was counted between two and nine times. J is TRBJ2-7 and V is TRBV5-5; weak D call: TRBD1 (5 bases). V was clipped by 1 base and J by 6 bases, with 20 bases between them. The CDR3 runs 16 residues. Germline V CDR1 and CDR2: SGHKS, YYEKEE (reference sequence). The CDR3 DNA reads TGTGCCAGCAGCTTGACCCAGGGCCCCACGGGCCTCGAGCAGTACTTC. Its translation: CASSLTQGPTGLEQYF.

The count of this clonotype is one. V gene TRBV24-1 combines with J gene TRBJ2-5, with a possible D match to TRBD2 (6 bases). In germline, CDR1 is KGHDR, CDR2 SFDVKD. CDR3 size: 16 residues. The V end lost 3 bases, the J end lost 4 bases, and 17 bases lay between the germline ends. The CDR3 region has the DNA TGTGCCACCAGTGATCCCACAGGAGGGGACGGAGAGACCCAGTACTTC. This sequence encodes CATSDPTGGDGETQYF.